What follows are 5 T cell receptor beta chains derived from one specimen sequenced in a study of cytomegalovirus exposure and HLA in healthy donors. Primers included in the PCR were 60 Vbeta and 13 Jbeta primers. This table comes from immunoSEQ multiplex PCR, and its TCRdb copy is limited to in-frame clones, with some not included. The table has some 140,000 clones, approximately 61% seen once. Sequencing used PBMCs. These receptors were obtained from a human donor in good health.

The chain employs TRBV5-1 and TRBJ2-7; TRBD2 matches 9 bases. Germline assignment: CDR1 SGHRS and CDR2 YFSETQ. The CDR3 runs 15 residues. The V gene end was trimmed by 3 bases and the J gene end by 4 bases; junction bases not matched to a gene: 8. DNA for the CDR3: TGCGCCAGCAGCTCCTTTAGCGGGAGTGGGTACGAGCAGTACTTC. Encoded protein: CASSSFSGSGYEQYF.

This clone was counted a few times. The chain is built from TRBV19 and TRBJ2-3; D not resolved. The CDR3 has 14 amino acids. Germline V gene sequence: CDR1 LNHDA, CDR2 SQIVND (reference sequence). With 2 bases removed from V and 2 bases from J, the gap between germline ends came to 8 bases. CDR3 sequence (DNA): TGTGCCAGTAGTATAATACAGAACACAGATACGCAGTATTTT. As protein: CASSIIQNTDTQYF. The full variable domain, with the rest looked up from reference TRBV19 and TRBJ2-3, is DGGITQSPKYLFRKEGQNVTLSCEQNLNHDAMYWYRQDPGQGLRLIYYSQIVNDFQKGDIAEGYSVSREKKESFPLTVTSAQKNPTAFYLCASSIIQNTDTQYFGPGTRLTVL.

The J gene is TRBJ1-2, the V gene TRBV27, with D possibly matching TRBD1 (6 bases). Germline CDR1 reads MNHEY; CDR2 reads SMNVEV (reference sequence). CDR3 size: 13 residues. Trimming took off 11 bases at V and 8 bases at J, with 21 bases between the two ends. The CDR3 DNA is TGTGCCGCCTCTAAGCACAGGGATCGGGGCTACACCTTC. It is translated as CAASKHRDRGYTF.

CDR3 region: CASSPPSGTADEQYF. In DNA, the CDR3 is TGTGCCAGCTCACCACCGTCCGGGACAGCGGACGAGCAGTACTTC. The gene calls are TRBV18 and TRBJ2-7; TRBD1 matches at 7 bases. J gave up 5 bases and V 0 bases, and 7 bases lay outside the gene matches. Germline loops: CDR1 KGHSH, CDR2 LQKENI. There are 15 residues in the CDR3. Full variable domain (missing parts from reference TRBV18 and TRBJ2-7): NAGVMQNPRHLVRRRGQEARLRCSPMKGHSHVYWYRQLPEEGLKFMVYLQKENIIDESGMPKERFSAEFPKEGPSILRIQQVVRGDSAAYFCASSPPSGTADEQYFGPGTRLTVT.

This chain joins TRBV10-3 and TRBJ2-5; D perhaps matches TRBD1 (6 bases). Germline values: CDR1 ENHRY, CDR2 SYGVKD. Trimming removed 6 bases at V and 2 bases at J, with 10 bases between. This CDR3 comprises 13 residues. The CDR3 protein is CAISSGQQETQYF. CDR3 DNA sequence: TGTGCCATCAGCTCCGGACAGCAAGAGACCCAGTACTTC.